This T cell receptor (beta chain) was documented in a study of blood T cell repertoires in COVID-19. Whole-study context: The United States, Italy and Spain provided the acute and convalescent COVID-19 samples. Sample material is recorded as cDNA or gDNA derived from T cells, B-cell-depleted T cells, or PBMCs.

The table came from immunoSEQ multiplex PCR; TCRdb's copy has only in-frame clones and leaves some out. This table holds under 250,000 clones, about four fifths found once. The CDR3 is made up of 12 amino acids. Germline V gene data show CDR1 as ENHRY and CDR2 as SYGVKD. V dropped 8 bases and J dropped 6; count of bases not matched to a gene: 5. Sequenced sample: peripheral blood. The chain uses TRBV10-3 and TRBJ2-7; 9 bases align to TRBD2. The source of this sequence is a woman between 50 and 59 years old with acute or convalescent COVID-19. The DNA for the CDR3 is TGTGCCATCGGGCGGGAGGGGGGCGAGCAGTACTTC. Protein: CAIGREGGEQYF.